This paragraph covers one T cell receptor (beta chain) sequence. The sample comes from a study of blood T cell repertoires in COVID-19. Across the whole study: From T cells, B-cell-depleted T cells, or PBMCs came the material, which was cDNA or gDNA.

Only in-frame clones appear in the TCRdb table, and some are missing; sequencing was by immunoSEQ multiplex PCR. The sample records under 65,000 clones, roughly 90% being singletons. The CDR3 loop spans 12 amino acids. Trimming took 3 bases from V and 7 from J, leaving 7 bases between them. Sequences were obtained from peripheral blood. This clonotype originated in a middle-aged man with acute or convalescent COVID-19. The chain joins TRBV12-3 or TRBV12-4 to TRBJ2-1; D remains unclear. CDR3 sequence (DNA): TGTGCCAGCAGTTTTGTAGTTAATGAGCAGTTCTTC. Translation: CASSFVVNEQFF.